These T cell receptor beta chains were read from a single sample in a study of neurological immune-mediated disorders. TCRdb itself ran the 5' RACE reads through MiXCR, one entry per CDR3 protein. The sample holds about 21,000 distinct CDR3 sequences; about 6% are singletons and the top ten take 40% to 45%. Sample: CD8+ T cells from blood. These receptors were taken from a man between 18 and 29 years old in good health. Each CDR3 is given without its conserved first and last residue.

TRBV9 ASALGGNTEAF
TRBV6-4 ASSYDRGSADTQY
TRBV15 ATKTHSEIGMNTEAF
TRBV9 ASSVNRGSAFGYT
TRBV4-1 ASSQVAGSSYNEQF
TRBV7-3 ASSSGIPYEQY
TRBV5-1 ASSLAGRPTEAF
TRBV30 AWSAGSHQPQH
TRBV4-1 ASSLEQQGGADTQY
TRBV5-6 ASKPWGLSHNEQF
TRBV6-2/TRBV6-3 ATWGLTYEQY
TRBV29-1 SVDGTAIGHEQY
TRBV9 ASSAGGRSTDTQY
TRBV9 ASSVSRDEQF
TRBV5-1 ASSLVQAATNEKLF
TRBV6-2/TRBV6-3 ASRPDGYEQY
TRBV27 ASSLGISGANVLT
TRBV4-1 ASVGSREAF
TRBV11-2 ASSWRQGLQETQY
TRBV7-9 ASSLEGTGKSYEQY
TRBV4-3 ASSQDRVAGGYEQF